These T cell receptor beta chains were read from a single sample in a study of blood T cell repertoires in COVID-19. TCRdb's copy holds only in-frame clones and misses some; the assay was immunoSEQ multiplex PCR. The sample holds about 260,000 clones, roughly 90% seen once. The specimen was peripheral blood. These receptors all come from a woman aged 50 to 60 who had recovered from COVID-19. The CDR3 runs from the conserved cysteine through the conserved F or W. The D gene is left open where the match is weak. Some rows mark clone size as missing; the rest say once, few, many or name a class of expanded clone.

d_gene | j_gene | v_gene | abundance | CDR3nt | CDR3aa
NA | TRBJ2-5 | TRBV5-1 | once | TGCGCCAGCAGTCGTCAGCAAGAGACCCAGTACTTC | CASSRQQETQYF
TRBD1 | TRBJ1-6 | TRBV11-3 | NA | TGTGCCAGCAGCTGGGGACAGGAGAGCTCCTATAATTCACCCCTCCACTTT | CASSWGQESSYNSPLHF
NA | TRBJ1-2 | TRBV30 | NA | TGTGCCTGGAGGGCGCAGGTGCCGGGGGTCTATGGCTACACCTTC | CAWRAQVPGVYGYTF
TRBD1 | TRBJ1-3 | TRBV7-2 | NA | TGTGCCAGCAGCCGGGGGTCGGGACAGGGAGGAAACACCATATATTTT | CASSRGSGQGGNTIYF
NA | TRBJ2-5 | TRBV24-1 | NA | TGTGCCACCAGTGACCCAGGGTTAGAGACCCAGTACTTC | CATSDPGLETQYF
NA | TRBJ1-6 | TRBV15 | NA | TGTGCCACCAGCCTCGTACAGGGAAAAGGTTCACCCCTCCACTTT | CATSLVQGKGSPLHF
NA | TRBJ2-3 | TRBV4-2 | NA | TGTGCCAGCAGCCAGTACGGGCCCCCCGAGGGAGATACGCAGTATTTT | CASSQYGPPEGDTQYF
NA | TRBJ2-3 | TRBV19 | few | TGTGCCAGTAGTATGGCGGTGACGGGGAGCACAGATACGCAGTATTTT | CASSMAVTGSTDTQYF
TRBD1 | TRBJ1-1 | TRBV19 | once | TGTGCCAGCCACGGGGACAGGAGGAACACTGAAGCTTTCTTT | CASHGDRRNTEAFF
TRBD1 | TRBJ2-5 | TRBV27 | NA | TGTGCCAGCAGTTCCCTGGCCGCGCGCAGGGGGAGCCAAGAGACCCAGTACTTC | CASSSLAARRGSQETQYF
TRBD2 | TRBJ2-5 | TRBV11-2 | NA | TGTGCCAGCAGCTTAGGGCGGGGAGGGTGGTACCAAGAGACCCAGTACTTC | CASSLGRGGWYQETQYF
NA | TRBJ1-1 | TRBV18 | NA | TGTGCCAGCTCACCACTCGACCAGGCAGTGGGGCGCGTGAACACTGAAGCTTTCTTT | CASSPLDQAVGRVNTEAFF
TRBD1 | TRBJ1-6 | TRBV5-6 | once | TGTGCCAGCAGCTATATGGACAGGGCTAATTCACCCCTCCACTTT | CASSYMDRANSPLHF
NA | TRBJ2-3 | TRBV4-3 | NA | TGCGCCAGCAGCCAAGAGAACAGGGTGGTAACAGATACGCAGTATTTT | CASSQENRVVTDTQYF
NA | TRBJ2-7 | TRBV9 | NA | TGTGCCAGCAGCGTCGGCCTGACCCCGGGGGAGCAGTACTTC | CASSVGLTPGEQYF
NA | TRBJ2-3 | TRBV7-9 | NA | TGTGCCAGCAGCTTACTGACAGAAGCCACAGATACGCAGTATTTT | CASSLLTEATDTQYF
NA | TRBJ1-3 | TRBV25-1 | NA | TGTGCCAGCTCCCTCTTGGCATGCTCTGGAAACACCATATATTTT | CASSLLACSGNTIYF
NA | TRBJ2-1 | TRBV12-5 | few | TGTGCTAGTGGTTTGAGAGGCAATGAGCAGTTCTTC | CASGLRGNEQFF
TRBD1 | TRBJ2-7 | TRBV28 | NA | TGTGCCAGCAGTCCGCATCGATTAGGACAGGGCTCCTACGAGCAGTACTTC | CASSPHRLGQGSYEQYF
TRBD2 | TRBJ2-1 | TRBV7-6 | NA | TGTGCCAGCAGCTTAGGCTGGCGGGGGGGCTCCTACAATGAGCAGTTCTTC | CASSLGWRGGSYNEQFF
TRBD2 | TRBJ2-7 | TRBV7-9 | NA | TGTGCCAGCAGCGCCTCCGGGACTAGCGACGAGCAGTACTTC | CASSASGTSDEQYF
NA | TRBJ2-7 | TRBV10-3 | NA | TGTGCCATCAGTGGAACAGGGCGGGAGCAGTACTTC | CAISGTGREQYF
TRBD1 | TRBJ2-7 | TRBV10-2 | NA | TGCGCCAGCAGTTCCGGGACAGGCTTTTACGAGCAGTACTTC | CASSSGTGFYEQYF
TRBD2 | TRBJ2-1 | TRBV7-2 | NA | TGTGCCAGCAGTCCAAGCGGGACGGGGCAGTTCTTC | CASSPSGTGQFF